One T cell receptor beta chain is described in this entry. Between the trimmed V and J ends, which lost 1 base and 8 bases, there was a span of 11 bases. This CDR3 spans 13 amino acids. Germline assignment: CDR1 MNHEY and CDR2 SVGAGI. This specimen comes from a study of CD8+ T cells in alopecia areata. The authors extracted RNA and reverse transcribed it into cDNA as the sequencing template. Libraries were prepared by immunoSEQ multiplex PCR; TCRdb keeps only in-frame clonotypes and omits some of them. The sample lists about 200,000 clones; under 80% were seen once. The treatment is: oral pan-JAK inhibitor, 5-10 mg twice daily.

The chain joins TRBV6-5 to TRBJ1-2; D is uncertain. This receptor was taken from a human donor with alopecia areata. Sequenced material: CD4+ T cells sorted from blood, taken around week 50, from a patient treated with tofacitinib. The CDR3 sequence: CASSYLRGGGYTF. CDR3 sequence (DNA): TGTGCCAGCAGTTACTTGCGGGGAGGGGGCTACACCTTC.